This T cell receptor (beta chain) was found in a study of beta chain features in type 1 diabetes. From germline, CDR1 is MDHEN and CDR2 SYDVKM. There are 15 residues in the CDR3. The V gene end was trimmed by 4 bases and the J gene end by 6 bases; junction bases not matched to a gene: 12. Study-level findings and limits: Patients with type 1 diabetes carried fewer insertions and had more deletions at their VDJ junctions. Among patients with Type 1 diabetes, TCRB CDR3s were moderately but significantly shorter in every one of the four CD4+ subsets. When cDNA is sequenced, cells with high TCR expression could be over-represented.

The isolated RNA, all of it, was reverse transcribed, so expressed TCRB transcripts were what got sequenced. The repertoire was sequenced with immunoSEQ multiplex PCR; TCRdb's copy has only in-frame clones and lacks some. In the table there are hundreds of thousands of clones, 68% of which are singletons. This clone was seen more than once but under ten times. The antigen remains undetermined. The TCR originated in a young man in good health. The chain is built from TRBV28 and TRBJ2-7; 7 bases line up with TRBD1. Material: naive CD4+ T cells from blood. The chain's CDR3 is CASSSPGTASLEQYF. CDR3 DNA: TGTGCCAGCAGTTCCCCGGGGACAGCGTCACTCGAGCAGTACTTC.